This note documents a single T cell receptor (beta chain) sequence. Using immunoSEQ multiplex PCR, the repertoire was profiled, and TCRdb retains in-frame clones only, with some absent. The table shows about 120,000 clones, with 80% to 95% occurring only once. Germline V gene data show CDR1 as SGHRS and CDR2 as YFSETQ. CDR3 length: 14 residues. J lost 7 bases, V lost 2 bases, and 4 bases had no gene match. The data originate from a study of T cell responses to AZD1222 COVID-19 vaccine. The chain employs TRBV5-1 and TRBJ2-7, with TRBD2 matching over 12 bases. Sequencing used peripheral blood, obtained 28 days after the second AZD1222 dose. This receptor was identified in an adult who received the AZD1222 COVID-19 vaccine. The CDR3 reads CASSFGTSGQEQYF. CDR3 sequence (DNA): TGCGCCAGCAGCTTCGGGACTAGCGGGCAGGAGCAGTACTTC.